Sequencing of this T cell receptor (beta chain) was carried out in a study of T cells after yellow fever vaccination. General study results and limits: A limited proportion of clonotypes was detected within both the CD4 and CD8 compartments.

This clonotype was picked up a small number of times. The antigen remains undetermined. This CDR3 has 15 residues. The germline V gene encodes CDR1 KGHSH and CDR2 LQKENI. V lost 2 bases, J lost 2 bases, and 3 bases stayed unmatched. 5'RACE template switching produced TCR cDNA carrying a universal primer site and UMIs. TCRdb redid the calling of the 5' RACE reads with MiXCR, one entry per CDR3 protein. The sample has some 550,000 distinct CDR3 sequences; under 25% are singletons. The sequence derives from a man aged 25 to 40 who received the YFV17D yellow fever vaccine. This specimen was PBMCs, taken 15 days after the yellow fever booster vaccination. J is TRBJ2-3 and V is TRBV18; 8 bases are a match to TRBD2. The CDR3 loop reads CASSPYGRDTDTQYF. DNA for the CDR3: TGTGCCAGCTCACCATACGGGAGGGACACAGATACGCAGTATTTT.